The 6 T cell receptor beta chains below were found in one sample sequenced in a study of T cells in Graves' hyperthyroidism and ophthalmopathy. From RNA transcripts, TCR beta CDR3 regions were amplified. During a first-round RT-PCR of the TCR CDR3, the HTBI primer set was used. Using its own MiXCR run on the multiplex PCR reads, TCRdb lists one record per CDR3 protein. The sample holds 600,000 to 800,000 distinct CDR3 sequences, roughly a third seen once. The sequencing sample was made of blood. The source of these receptors is a woman in her thirties or forties with Graves' hyperthyroidism.

The chain carries TRBV6-5 and TRBJ2-7; unclear D gene. The CDR3 consists of 16 residues. The germline V gene has CDR1 MNHEY and CDR2 SVGAGI. The V end lost 5 bases, the J end lost 3 bases, and 20 bases lay between the germline ends. Written as DNA, the CDR3 is TGTGCCAGCAGTCCCGGCGAGTCAGCTGCCTACTACGAGCAGTACTTC. Translating it yields CASSPGESAAYYEQYF.

This clonotype was counted ten times or more. V usage is TRBV24-1 and J usage is TRBJ1-5, with D tentatively TRBD1 (5 bases). The CDR3 is made up of 14 amino acids. The germline V gene has CDR1 KGHDR and CDR2 SFDVKD. Trimming stripped 10 bases from V and 3 bases from J, with 15 bases between. CDR3 in amino acids: CATSEGDSNQPQHF. Here the CDR3 DNA reads TGTGCCACTTCCGAAGGGGATTCCAATCAGCCCCAGCATTTT.

Many counts were recorded for this clonotype. The chain couples TRBV10-3 to TRBJ2-5, with TRBD1 matching 9 bases. The germline gives CDR1 ENHRY, CDR2 SYGVKD. The CDR3 length is 14 residues. V was pared by 6 bases and J by 4 bases, with 6 bases of the junction left unmatched. The CDR3 reads CAIREQGAGETQYF. The CDR3 nucleotides are TGTGCCATCAGGGAACAGGGGGCAGGAGAGACCCAGTACTTC.

The chain employs TRBV6-6 and TRBJ1-5; D remains unclear. Germline V gene sequence: CDR1 MNHNY, CDR2 SVGAGI (reference sequence). With 6 bases removed from V and 5 bases from J, the gap between germline ends came to 11 bases. The CDR3 runs 13 residues. CDR3 amino acids: CASSLKGHQPQHF. CDR3 nucleotides: TGTGCCAGCAGCCTTAAGGGCCATCAGCCCCAGCATTTT.

This clonotype was detected only a few times. V is TRBV5-1 and J is TRBJ1-4, with 10 bases matching TRBD1. CDR1 SGHRS and CDR2 YFSETQ come from the germline V gene. The V segment lost 4 bases and the J segment 0 bases; nucleotides outside the gene matches: 3. The CDR3 contains 16 residues. The CDR3 spells CASSRGQGATNEKLFF. In DNA form, the CDR3 reads TGCGCCAGCAGCCGCGGACAGGGGGCAACTAATGAAAAACTGTTTTTT.

With respect to this clonotype: Sequence at one end of the junction differs from germline and may be a read error. This chain connects TRBV19 to TRBJ2-5, with D possibly TRBD1 on 6 matching bases. In germline, CDR1 is LNHDA, CDR2 SQIVND (reference sequence). This CDR3 has 12 amino acids. The CDR3 coding sequence is TGTGCCAGTGGTATCAGGGGAGAGACCCAGTACTTC. Translation gives CASGIRGETQYF.